The TCR beta chain described here comes from a study of OX40 agonist ivuxolimab in advanced cancers. Background on the study: There were three patients with partial responses, one having hepatocellular carcinoma and two cutaneous melanoma. Study-level results: Both blood CD4+ and CD8+ T cells showed clonal growth by week 6 at 0.1 to 3.0 mg/kg. Expanded peripheral T cells had an undetermined antigen specificity.

In the case of this clone: Its matching antigen is unknown.

The CDR3 has 16 amino acids. From germline, CDR1 is LGHNA and CDR2 YNFKEQ. The junction had 4 bases not matched to a gene; V was cut back by 4 bases and J by 0 bases. Only in-frame clones appear in the TCRdb table, and some are missing; sequencing was by immunoSEQ multiplex PCR. The table has 22,000 or so clones, more than 65% seen once; the top ten hold approximately 35%. The receptor was isolated from an adult with an advanced solid tumor such as melanoma, head and neck, liver or kidney cancer. The specimen was CD4+ or CD8+ T cells sorted from blood, collected in a trial of the OX40 agonist ivuxolimab. The V call is TRBV4-2, the J call TRBJ2-7; TRBD2 matches 12 bases. CDR3 in DNA: TGTGCCAGCAGCCGGGAACTAGCGGGAGGCTCCTACGAGCAGTACTTC. Translated: CASSRELAGGSYEQYF.